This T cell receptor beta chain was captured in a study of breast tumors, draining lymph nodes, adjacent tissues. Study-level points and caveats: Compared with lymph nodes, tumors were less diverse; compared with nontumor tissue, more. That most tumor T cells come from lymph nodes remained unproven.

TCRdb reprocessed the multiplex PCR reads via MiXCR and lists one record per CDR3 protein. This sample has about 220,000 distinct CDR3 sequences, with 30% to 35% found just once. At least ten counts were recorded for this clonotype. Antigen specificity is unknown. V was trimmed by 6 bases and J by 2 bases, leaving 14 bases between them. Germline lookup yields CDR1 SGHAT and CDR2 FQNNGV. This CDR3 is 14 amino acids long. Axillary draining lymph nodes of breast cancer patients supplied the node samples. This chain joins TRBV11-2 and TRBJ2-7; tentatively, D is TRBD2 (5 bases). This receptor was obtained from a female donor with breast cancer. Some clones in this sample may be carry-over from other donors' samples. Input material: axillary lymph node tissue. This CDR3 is CASRPLLGAYEQYF. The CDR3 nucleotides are TGTGCCAGCAGGCCCCTGCTCGGGGCCTACGAGCAGTACTTC.